Below are 17 T cell receptor beta chains sequenced from a single sample in a study of long-term antiretroviral therapy in people with HIV. Survey-level immunoSEQ v3.0 assays were run. Sequencing was performed with immunoSEQ multiplex PCR; in TCRdb, only in-frame clones are kept and a portion is missing. The sample lists roughly 30,000 clones, nearly 95% occurring once. The sequencing here drew on unsorted PBMCs, taken roughly 6.2 years after starting antiretroviral therapy. These receptors came from a man aged 25 to 40 with HIV.

The chain recombines TRBV5-6 with TRBJ2-7; D possibly corresponds to TRBD1 (6 bases). The CDR3 contains 13 residues. V was clipped by 4 bases and J by 0 bases, with 8 bases between them. The germline gives CDR1 SGHDT, CDR2 YYEEEE. CDR3 in DNA: TGTGCCAGCAGCCGGGACACCTCCTACGAGCAGTACTTC. Translated, it gives CASSRDTSYEQYF.

The chain recombines TRBV7-2 with TRBJ2-4, with TRBD2 matching over 7 bases. The CDR3 spans 15 residues. Germline V lookup: CDR1 SGHTA, CDR2 FQGNSA. V shed 4 bases, J shed 8 bases, and the junction held 11 bases outside the gene matches. The CDR3: CASSSTSSWGDIQYF. The CDR3 nucleotides read TGTGCCAGCAGCTCGACTAGCTCCTGGGGAGACATTCAGTACTTC.

The DNA of the CDR3 is TGTGCCAGCAGCCTACCGGGTAGCGGGAGCCCCTACAATGAGCAGTTCTTC. Translated, it gives CASSLPGSGSPYNEQFF. V usage is TRBV13 and J usage is TRBJ2-1, with TRBD2 identical over 9 bases. The germline CDR1 and CDR2 sequences are PRHDT and FYEKMQ (reference sequence). Trimming removed 5 bases from V and 2 bases from J; junction bases left unmatched: 10. The CDR3 sequence is 17 residues long.

The rearrangement uses TRBV7-9 and TRBJ1-6; TRBD1 might be the D (6 bases). The V gene lost 7 bases and the J gene lost 7 bases, with 11 bases spanning the gap. The V gene's germline CDR1 is SEHNR and CDR2 FQNEAQ (reference sequence). There are 13 residues in the CDR3. The CDR3 coding sequence is TGTGCCAGCATCCGGGGGGCGAATTCACCCCTCCACTTT. This codes for CASIRGANSPLHF. Combining the CDR3 with reference TRBV7-9 and TRBJ1-6 gives the whole variable domain DTGVSQNPRHKITKRGQNVTFRCDPISEHNRLYWYRQTLGQGPEFLTYFQNEAQLEKSRLLSDRFSAERPKGSFSTLEIQRTEQGDSAMYLCASIRGANSPLHFGNGTRLTVT.

The rearrangement uses TRBV6-5 and TRBJ2-2, with 8 positions matching TRBD1. CDR1 and CDR2 (germline): MNHEY, SVGAGI. The CDR3 is 15 residues long. V lost 4 bases to trimming and J lost 5 bases; unmatched junction nucleotides: 6. CDR3 nucleotide sequence: TGTGCCAGCAGTTTATCAGGGGGCGGTACCGGGGAGCTGTTTTTT. It translates to CASSLSGGGTGELFF.

The chain links TRBV15 to TRBJ1-2; D is unresolved. The V gene lost 0 bases and the J gene lost 6 bases, with 17 bases spanning the gap. This CDR3 is 16 amino acids long. Germline V gene data show CDR1 as LNHNV and CDR2 as YYDKDF (reference sequence). The CDR3 protein is CATSRDLGISLNGYTF. The CDR3 nucleotides are TGTGCCACCAGCAGAGATCTTGGCATATCTCTAAATGGCTACACCTTC.

The V and J genes are TRBV5-4 and TRBJ2-2, with D perhaps matching TRBD1 or TRBD2 (5 bases each). The CDR3 runs 14 residues. Germline CDR1 and CDR2: SGHNT and YYREEE (reference sequence). V was shortened by 4 bases and J by 4 bases, with 11 bases between the two germline ends. CDR3 in DNA: TGTGCCAGCAGCGCAGGGACGGGCACCGGGGAGCTGTTTTTT. It translates to CASSAGTGTGELFF.

In this sample, this clone turned up once. The chain couples TRBV11-2 to TRBJ2-1, with 9 nucleotides matching TRBD2. Germline values: CDR1 SGHAT, CDR2 FQNNGV. V trimming: 5 bases; J trimming: 2 bases; junction bases outside the gene matches: 7. The CDR3 has 16 residues. This CDR3 reads CASSPRRLAAYNEQFF. CDR3 nucleotide sequence: TGTGCCAGCAGCCCCAGAAGACTAGCGGCCTACAATGAGCAGTTCTTC.

The chain employs TRBV27 and TRBJ2-7; tentative D call: TRBD1 (6 bases). V was clipped by 3 bases and J by 3 bases, with 12 bases between them. Germline CDR1 and CDR2: MNHEY and SMNVEV (reference sequence). The CDR3 contains 14 residues. CDR3 loop: CASSFGTQNYEQYF. The CDR3 nucleotides read TGTGCCAGCAGTTTCGGGACACAGAACTACGAGCAGTACTTC.

The rearrangement links TRBV7-8 to TRBJ2-1; 9 bases match TRBD2. CDR1 is SGHVS and CDR2 is FQNEAQ in the germline V gene. The CDR3 is 17 amino acids. The J segment lost 6 bases and the V segment lost 1 base, leaving 10 bases of the junction unmatched. The CDR3 loop is CASSLGPAGGLSNEQFF. CDR3 DNA: TGTGCCAGCAGCTTAGGACCGGCGGGGGGGCTTTCCAATGAGCAGTTCTTC.

CDR3 bases: TGTGCCAGCAGCCTCCGCCGGACAGGAGACCTCAATTCACCCCTCCACTTT. Translating gives CASSLRRTGDLNSPLHF. The chain carries TRBV4-2 and TRBJ1-6, with TRBD1 matching over 7 bases. The CDR3 runs 17 residues. V lost 4 bases and J lost 7; bases outside the gene matches: 13. CDR1 is LGHNA, CDR2 YNFKEQ, per germline.

V is TRBV19 and J is TRBJ2-7, with 8 positions matching TRBD1. Per germline, CDR1 LNHDA and CDR2 SQIVND (reference sequence). The CDR3 contains 16 residues. V shed 5 bases, J shed 4 bases, and the junction held 13 bases outside the gene matches. CDR3 DNA: TGTGCCAGTAGTCTCCAGGGGCAGGGGGCAGGGTACGAGCAGTACTTC. This encodes CASSLQGQGAGYEQYF.

V gene TRBV19 combines with J gene TRBJ2-7; 8 nucleotides align to TRBD2. V was clipped by 3 bases and J by 3 bases; unmatched bases: 1. CDR3 length equals 13 residues. CDR1 is LNHDA, CDR2 SQIVND, per germline (reference sequence). In DNA form, the CDR3 reads TGTGCCAGTAGTATGGGACTAGGCTACGAGCAGTACTTC. This gives the protein CASSMGLGYEQYF.

This clone qualifies as large. This sequence joins TRBV4-3 and TRBJ2-3; no clear D. Deletions cut 0 bases from V and 3 bases from J, with 10 bases between. Germline loops: CDR1 LGHNA, CDR2 YSLEER. The CDR3 is 15 amino acids. The CDR3 region is CASSQDMVGTDTQYF. CDR3 DNA: TGCGCCAGCAGCCAAGACATGGTAGGGACAGATACGCAGTATTTT.

This clone was counted once. The chain recombines TRBV15 with TRBJ2-3; 8 bases map to TRBD1. Trimming at V came to 2 bases and at J to 3 bases, leaving 7 bases not matched to a gene. The CDR3 is 16 residues long. Germline-derived CDR1 and CDR2 are LNHNV and YYDKDF (reference sequence). The CDR3 region has the DNA TGTGCCACCAGCAGACACGGACAGGGTGGGACAGATACGCAGTATTTT. Amino acids: CATSRHGQGGTDTQYF.

V is TRBV19 and J is TRBJ1-2; 9 nucleotides match TRBD1. The germline gives CDR1 LNHDA, CDR2 SQIVND (reference sequence). The CDR3 is 13 amino acids. V lost 7 bases to trimming and J lost 5 bases; unmatched junction nucleotides: 5. DNA for the CDR3: TGTGCCAGTACTTGGGACAGGGCTTATGGCTACACCTTC. It translates to CASTWDRAYGYTF. The entire variable domain, with the rest obtained from reference TRBV19 and TRBJ1-2, is as follows: DGGITQSPKYLFRKEGQNVTLSCEQNLNHDAMYWYRQDPGQGLRLIYYSQIVNDFQKGDIAEGYSVSREKKESFPLTVTSAQKNPTAFYLCASTWDRAYGYTFGSGTRLTVV.

The genes are TRBV27 and TRBJ2-5; D gene uncertain. Trimming shortened V by 2 bases and J by 0 bases, and 7 bases separated the two germline ends. Looked up from germline, CDR1 is MNHEY and CDR2 is SMNVEV (reference sequence). The CDR3 loop spans 14 amino acids. CDR3 loop: CASSLKLYQETQYF. CDR3 DNA sequence: TGTGCCAGCAGTTTAAAACTGTACCAAGAGACCCAGTACTTC.